Below are 29 T cell receptor beta chains sequenced from a single sample in a study of T-cell reconstitution after alpha-beta-depleted transplantation in children. Preparation of the TCRbeta library used unique molecular identifiers. TCRdb ran MiXCR on the PCR reads and lists one entry per CDR3 protein. The data contain approximately 400,000 distinct CDR3 sequences, about 11% of them singletons. The sequenced sample was PBMCs from the stem cell graft donor, obtained from the stem cell graft. The receptors were gathered from a human donor who donated a stem cell graft to a child with acute myeloid leukemia.

The rearrangement links TRBV3-1 to TRBJ2-1, with TRBD2 matching over 10 bases. With V trimmed by 2 bases and J by 6 bases, 7 bases remained unmatched. Germline lookup yields CDR1 LGHDT and CDR2 YNNKEL (reference sequence). The CDR3 has 16 amino acids. In nucleotides, the CDR3 is TGTGCCAGCAGCCAATACTCCGGGACTAGCGTCAATGAGCAGTTCTTC. Translated: CASSQYSGTSVNEQFF.

In DNA form, the CDR3 reads TGTGCCACCAGTTTAACGGGTAAAGACAATGAGCAGTTCTTC. It codes for CATSLTGKDNEQFF. The chain links TRBV24-1 to TRBJ2-1; D gene unclear. The V end was cut by 6 bases, the J end by 5 bases, with 13 bases between. Looked up from germline, CDR1 is KGHDR and CDR2 is SFDVKD. This CDR3 spans 14 amino acids.

Only a few counts were recorded for this clonotype. This chain uses TRBV20-1 with TRBJ2-7; TRBD1 might be the D (6 bases). The CDR3 covers 14 residues. Germline loops: CDR1 DFQATT, CDR2 SNEGSKA (reference sequence). The V end was cut by 0 bases, the J end by 6 bases, with 15 bases between. CDR3 sequence (DNA): TGCAGTGCTAGAGATATGGTGGGGGCTGGCGAGCAGTACTTC. It encodes CSARDMVGAGEQYF.

The CDR3 protein is CASSIGGAGNQPQHF. CDR3 bases: TGTGCCAGTAGTATAGGAGGGGCTGGGAATCAGCCCCAGCATTTT. The rearrangement uses TRBV19 and TRBJ1-5; tentatively, D is TRBD1 (5 bases). Germline assignment: CDR1 LNHDA and CDR2 SQIVND (reference sequence). CDR3 size: 15 residues. The ends were cut back, 1 base at V and 4 bases at J, with 11 bases in the middle. Together with reference TRBV19 and TRBJ1-5, the CDR3 gives the full variable domain: DGGITQSPKYLFRKEGQNVTLSCEQNLNHDAMYWYRQDPGQGLRLIYYSQIVNDFQKGDIAEGYSVSREKKESFPLTVTSAQKNPTAFYLCASSIGGAGNQPQHFGDGTRLSIL.

This clonotype was seen at least ten times. The chain employs TRBV6-4 and TRBJ1-1, with 7 bases aligning to TRBD1. This CDR3 region has 15 residues. Looked up from germline, CDR1 is MRHNA and CDR2 is SNTAGT. The ends lost 7 bases at V and 4 bases at J; junction bases unmatched: 12. The CDR3 protein is CASKDRAAGGTEAFF. CDR3 in DNA: TGTGCCAGCAAAGACAGGGCAGCCGGGGGCACTGAAGCTTTCTTT.

This clonotype was counted ten times or more. V and J are TRBV7-6 and TRBJ2-2; 13 nucleotides align to TRBD2. Per the germline V gene, CDR1 is SGHVS and CDR2 is FNYEAQ. After removal of 2 bases from V and 4 bases from J, the junction contained 10 bases not matched to a gene. The CDR3 contains 19 residues. The DNA of the CDR3 is TGTGCCAGCAGCTTATTCGGCCCGACTAGCGGGGGGATCACCGGGGAGCTGTTTTTT. Translation gives CASSLFGPTSGGITGELFF.

There are many counts of this clonotype. The V gene is TRBV20-1, the J gene TRBJ2-3; the D gene is possibly TRBD1 (6 bases). Deletions cut 3 bases from V and 3 bases from J, with 13 bases between. The CDR3 runs to 14 residues. Germline-derived CDR1 and CDR2 are DFQATT and SNEGSKA (reference sequence). The CDR3 reads CSARIQGTTDTQYF. The DNA of the CDR3 is TGCAGTGCTAGGATCCAGGGGACGACAGATACGCAGTATTTT.

In its sample, this clonotype was seen a few times. V is TRBV20-1 and J is TRBJ2-5, with D possibly TRBD2 on 7 matching bases. Germline assignment: CDR1 DFQATT and CDR2 SNEGSKA (reference sequence). The CDR3 is 15 amino acids. V dropped 6 bases and J dropped 5 bases, with 22 bases sitting between them. CDR3 sequence (DNA): TGCAGTGCAGGGGTTGGCCGGGGGGCCGGCGAGACCCAGTACTTC. Protein product: CSAGVGRGAGETQYF.

This clonotype showed up just a few times. The chain is built from TRBV6-2 or TRBV6-3 and TRBJ2-7, with 10 bases lining up with TRBD2. Germline V gives CDR1 MNHEY, CDR2 SVGEGT. This CDR3 comprises 14 residues. Trimming at V came to 7 bases and at J to 2 bases, leaving 5 bases not matched to a gene. CDR3 nucleotides: TGTGCCAGCAACCGAGCGGGAGGGACCTACGAGCAGTACTTC. It codes for CASNRAGGTYEQYF.

The chain combines TRBV9 with TRBJ2-2; a possible D gene is TRBD1 (6 bases). The CDR3 is 13 amino acids. CDR1 and CDR2 (germline): SGDLS, YYNGEE. Trimming took 3 bases from V and 5 from J, leaving 8 bases between them. The CDR3 DNA follows: TGTGCCAGCAGCGGGACAGAGACCGGGGAGCTGTTTTTT. Protein sequence: CASSGTETGELFF. Looking up the rest from reference TRBV9 and TRBJ2-2 gives the full variable domain: DSGVTQTPKHLITATGQRVTLRCSPRSGDLSVYWYQQSLDQGLQFLIQYYNGEERAKGNILERFSAQQFPDLHSELNLSSLELGDSALYFCASSGTETGELFFGEGSRLTVL.

This clonotype was seen repeatedly, ten times or more. V is TRBV12-3 or TRBV12-4 and J is TRBJ2-7, with D possibly called TRBD1 or TRBD2 (6 bases each). V was trimmed by 7 bases and J by 4 bases, leaving 17 bases between them. The CDR3 is 14 residues long. In DNA form, the CDR3 reads TGTGCCAGCACCCCCGGGGGCTCTTCGTACGAGCAGTACTTC. Its translation: CASTPGGSSYEQYF.

This chain joins TRBV10-3 and TRBJ1-4; 8 nucleotides match TRBD1. The CDR3 is made up of 15 amino acids. Germline V gives CDR1 ENHRY, CDR2 SYGVKD. The J segment lost 8 bases and the V segment lost 5 bases, leaving 10 bases of the junction unmatched. The DNA of the CDR3 is TGTGCCATCAGTCCAACGACAGGGGTAGAGGAAAAACTGTTTTTT. Amino acids: CAISPTTGVEEKLFF.

This clonotype was detected only a few times. CDR3 nucleotide sequence: TGTGCCAGCAGTGATCTTCGCAGGGGGGGGGCCGGGGAGCTGTTTTTT. Encoded protein: CASSDLRRGGAGELFF. The chain recombines TRBV2 with TRBJ2-2, with D perhaps given as TRBD1 or TRBD2 (7 bases each). The CDR3 runs to 16 residues. V was shortened by 3 bases and J by 6 bases, with 17 bases between the two germline ends. Germline V CDR1 and CDR2: SNHLY, FYNNEI.

CDR3 sequence: CSVRDYNEQFF. The CDR3 coding sequence is TGCAGCGTTCGAGACTACAATGAGCAGTTCTTC. The genes are TRBV29-1 and TRBJ2-1; D remains ambiguous. This CDR3 comprises 11 residues. From germline, CDR1 is SQVTM and CDR2 ANQGSEA. V gave up 5 bases and J gave up 3 bases, with 5 bases separating them.

This clonotype has only a few counts. The rearrangement links TRBV5-1 to TRBJ2-3; no reliable D call. Germline V CDR1 and CDR2: SGHRS, YFSETQ. V lost 4 bases and J lost 6, with 12 bases in between. There are 13 residues in the CDR3. Here the CDR3 reads CASSDRYSDTQYF. The CDR3 DNA is TGCGCCAGCAGCGACCGGTACAGTGATACGCAGTATTTT.

In its sample, this clonotype was seen many times. The chain recombines TRBV5-1 with TRBJ1-2, with D unclear. Germline V lookup: CDR1 SGHRS, CDR2 YFSETQ. V lost 4 bases and J lost 5, with 12 bases in between. The CDR3 is made up of 13 amino acids. The CDR3 protein is CASSVGEIYGYTF. For the CDR3, the DNA is TGCGCCAGCAGCGTAGGAGAGATTTATGGCTACACCTTC.

This clonotype was counted a few times. The V call is TRBV6-1, the J call TRBJ2-2, with 12 bases identical to TRBD2. The ends lost 6 bases at V and 6 bases at J; junction bases unmatched: 8. The CDR3 length is 16 residues. Germline-derived CDR1 and CDR2 are MNHNS and SASEGT. CDR3 sequence reads: CASRLLAGGWAGELFF. CDR3 DNA: TGTGCCAGCAGACTACTAGCGGGGGGATGGGCCGGGGAGCTGTTTTTT.

This clonotype occurred a few times. This chain joins TRBV20-1 and TRBJ2-6; the match to TRBD1 covers 9 bases. The V gene's germline CDR1 is DFQATT and CDR2 SNEGSKA (reference sequence). The V and J ends lost 4 bases and 1 base, in that order; junction bases with no gene match: 5. The CDR3 sequence is 16 residues long. For the CDR3, the DNA is TGCAGTGCTACCGACAGGGGGTTGTCTGGGGCCAACGTCCTGACTTTC. This gives the protein CSATDRGLSGANVLTF.

V and J are TRBV4-1 and TRBJ2-3; D is unresolved. The CDR3 covers 16 residues. V was cut by 5 bases and J by 0 bases, with 15 bases left in between. Germline CDR1 and CDR2: MGHRA and YSYEKL. CDR3 loop: CASSSPTVPSTDTQYF. The CDR3 DNA reads as TGCGCCAGCAGCTCACCCACCGTCCCTAGCACAGATACGCAGTATTTT.

The chain is built from TRBV11-2 and TRBJ1-2, with 7 positions matching TRBD1. There are 15 residues in the CDR3. Germline CDR1 reads SGHAT; CDR2 reads FQNNGV. J gave up 2 bases and V 2 bases, and 5 bases lay outside the gene matches. The CDR3 reads CASSLTTGSNYGYTF. DNA of the CDR3: TGTGCCAGCAGCTTAACGACAGGGTCGAACTATGGCTACACCTTC.

At least ten counts were recorded for this clonotype. This chain uses TRBV30 with TRBJ1-1; unclear D gene. Germline V CDR1 and CDR2: GTSNPN, SVGIG (reference sequence). Trimming shortened V by 3 bases and J by 0 bases, and 11 bases separated the two germline ends. This CDR3 is built from 14 residues. The CDR3 region has the DNA TGTGCCTGGAGCCGGGTCCAAATGAACACTGAAGCTTTCTTT. Encoded protein: CAWSRVQMNTEAFF.

This clonotype was found a few times. The rearrangement links TRBV7-2 to TRBJ2-1; D perhaps matches TRBD2 (5 bases). The V gene's germline CDR1 is SGHTA and CDR2 FQGNSA. The CDR3 is 14 residues long. V dropped 5 bases and J dropped 2 bases, with 10 bases sitting between them. CDR3 coding DNA: TGTGCCAGCAGCCCCCCGGGGACCTACAATGAGCAGTTCTTC. Protein product: CASSPPGTYNEQFF.

This clonotype has at least ten counts. CDR3 bases: TGTGCCAGCAGAAGAACAGGGGATGCCTACAATGAGCAGTTCTTC. Its translation: CASRRTGDAYNEQFF. The chain employs TRBV6-5 and TRBJ2-1; 7 nucleotides line up with TRBD1. The CDR3 is 15 amino acids. Germline-derived CDR1 and CDR2 are MNHEY and SVGAGI. With V trimmed by 6 bases and J by 2 bases, 7 bases remained unmatched.

In this sample, this clonotype turned up many times. The rearrangement links TRBV5-1 to TRBJ1-2, with 7 bases lining up with TRBD1. The V gene's germline CDR1 is SGHRS and CDR2 YFSETQ. Germline trimming cut 1 base from V and 5 bases from J; bases unmatched to any gene: 8. The length of the CDR3 is 15 residues. The CDR3 nucleotides are TGCGCCAGCAGCTTGTATCCAGGGGGTTGGTATGGCTACACCTTC. Translated, it gives CASSLYPGGWYGYTF.

The gene calls are TRBV5-1 and TRBJ1-2; 8 bases match TRBD1. The V gene's germline CDR1 is SGHRS and CDR2 YFSETQ. There are 17 residues in the CDR3. V shed 4 bases and J 2 bases; nucleotides not matched to a gene: 13. CDR3 bases: TGCGCCAGCAGCCCAGACAGGGGCGCGTCTAGGAACTATGGCTACACCTTC. Translation gives CASSPDRGASRNYGYTF.

This clonotype has only a few counts. This chain uses TRBV30 with TRBJ1-1, with D unresolved. The CDR3 is made up of 12 amino acids. Trimming stripped 2 bases from V and 11 bases from J, with 15 bases between. In germline, CDR1 is GTSNPN, CDR2 SVGIG (reference sequence). DNA of the CDR3: TGTGCCTGGAGTCCCGCCGGGATGGGTGCTTTCTTT. Protein product: CAWSPAGMGAFF.

This clonotype occurred many times. The chain links TRBV3-1 to TRBJ2-7; the D is unclear. The CDR3 contains 14 residues. In germline, CDR1 is LGHDT, CDR2 YNNKEL (reference sequence). The germline V and J ends were trimmed by 1 base and 2 bases, with 9 bases remaining between them. CDR3 in DNA: TGTGCCAGCAGCCAAGGACTGGACCCCTACGAGCAGTACGTC. This gives the protein CASSQGLDPYEQYV.

This clonotype has more than one count but fewer than ten. CDR3 protein: CATSEGRGNDEQYF. CDR3 nucleotide sequence: TGTGCCACCAGTGAGGGCAGGGGTAACGACGAGCAGTACTTC. The chain joins TRBV24-1 to TRBJ2-7, with D perhaps matching TRBD1 (6 bases). V was pared by 4 bases and J by 5 bases, with 14 bases between. This CDR3 is built from 14 residues. The germline CDR1 and CDR2 sequences are KGHDR and SFDVKD.

The chain is built from TRBV12-3 or TRBV12-4 and TRBJ1-5; 7 positions agree with TRBD1. CDR3 length: 14 residues. V lost 6 bases to trimming and J lost 4 bases; unmatched junction nucleotides: 6. The CDR3 here is CASRSGTANQPQHF. CDR3 nucleotide sequence: TGTGCCAGCAGGTCCGGGACAGCGAATCAGCCCCAGCATTTT.